These 32 T cell receptor beta chains originate from one sample sequenced in a study of regulatory T cells in long-lasting Graves disease. Time point: newly diagnosed GD, antithyroid drugs for less than 3 months. The authors made the TCR library using RNA they extracted from PBMCs. To make TCR beta libraries, researchers used iRepertoire HTBI primers and Arm-PCR of CDR3 regions. TCRdb analysed the multiplex PCR reads with MiXCR anew, one entry per CDR3 protein. The sample lists approximately 470,000 distinct CDR3 sequences; 15% to 20% were seen once. These records were also assigned to another study, of T cells in Graves' hyperthyroidism and ophthalmopathy.

This material consisted of peripheral blood mononuclear cells (PBMCs), taken at new diagnosis, from a patient treated with antithyroid drugs. The receptors were sampled from a man aged 35 to 55 with Graves disease.

The V gene is TRBV29-1, the J gene TRBJ1-3; D is ambiguous. The CDR3 is 14 residues long. Germline V gives CDR1 SQVTM, CDR2 ANQGSEA. V dropped 6 bases and J dropped 3 bases, with 15 bases sitting between them. The DNA of the CDR3 is TGCAGCGTAGGGCTCGGACCTAATGGAAACACCATATATTTT. Translation gives CSVGLGPNGNTIYF.

J is TRBJ2-5 and V is TRBV3-1; possible D gene TRBD2, 6 bases. The CDR3 is 16 residues long. Germline loops: CDR1 LGHDT, CDR2 YNNKEL (reference sequence). Trimming removed 2 bases from V and 2 bases from J, with 15 bases in between. CDR3 protein: CASSQTGTLRQETQYF. CDR3 coding DNA: TGTGCCAGCAGCCAAACCGGGACTCTAAGACAAGAGACCCAGTACTTC.

This chain connects TRBV3-1 to TRBJ1-5; D call uncertain. Trimming stripped 2 bases from V and 5 bases from J, with 10 bases between. This CDR3 region has 14 residues. Germline V gene data show CDR1 as LGHDT and CDR2 as YNNKEL (reference sequence). CDR3 nucleotide sequence: TGTGCCAGCAGCCAACCCGGAGGCGATCAGCCCCAGCATTTT. Protein: CASSQPGGDQPQHF.

In the case of this clonotype: Possible read error: a much larger clone is one base away. The chain is built from TRBV5-1 and TRBJ2-7; D unclear. Germline-derived CDR1 and CDR2 are SGHRS and YFSETQ. The CDR3 sequence is 12 residues long. Written as DNA, the CDR3 is TGCGCCAGCAGCTTGGGTGTCGACGAGCAGTGCTTC. It specifies CASSLGVDEQCF.

The table lists this clonotype with many counts. The chain recombines TRBV7-2 with TRBJ2-7, with TRBD2 as a possible D gene (6 bases). This CDR3 comprises 15 residues. The V gene lost 6 bases and the J gene lost 0 bases, with 15 bases spanning the gap. CDR1 and CDR2 from the germline V gene are SGHTA and FQGNSA. The chain's CDR3 is CASRETATSSYEQYF. The CDR3, as DNA: TGTGCCAGCAGGGAAACAGCGACTAGCTCCTACGAGCAGTACTTC.

This clonotype appeared a few times. This sequence joins TRBV30 and TRBJ1-1; D gene ambiguous. This CDR3 contains 13 residues. Trimming left V 3 bases short and J 0 bases short, with 8 bases between. Germline CDR1 is GTSNPN and CDR2 is SVGIG (reference sequence). The CDR3 reads CAWRSQLNTEAFF. CDR3 sequence (DNA): TGTGCCTGGAGGTCACAGCTGAACACTGAAGCTTTCTTT. The entire variable domain, with the rest obtained from reference TRBV30 and TRBJ1-1, is as follows: SQTIHQWPATLVQPVGSPLSLECTVEGTSNPNLYWYRQAAGRGLQLLFYSVGIGQISSEVPQNLSASRPQDRQFILSSKKLLLSDSGFYLCAWRSQLNTEAFFGQGTRLTVV.

The V gene is TRBV5-1, the J gene TRBJ2-2; weak D call: TRBD1 (5 bases). The CDR3 runs 15 residues. Germline V CDR1 and CDR2: SGHRS, YFSETQ. The ends were cut back, 2 bases at V and 0 bases at J, with 8 bases in the middle. The CDR3: CASSFDSPNTGELFF. As DNA, the CDR3 is TGCGCCAGCAGCTTTGACAGCCCGAACACCGGGGAGCTGTTTTTT.

To note about this clonotype: A read error is the likely source, as a far larger clone sits one nucleotide away. The V call is TRBV28, the J call TRBJ2-4; a weak D match, TRBD2 (6 bases). Gene TRBJ2-1 matches the end of the DNA better, so the J call may be wrong. Germline V CDR1 and CDR2: MDHEN, SYDVKM. The CDR3 runs 13 residues. The CDR3 loop reads CASSRGTYNGQFF. The CDR3 DNA reads as TGTGCCAGCAGCCGGGGGACCTACAATGGGCAGTTCTTC.

This clonotype has ten or more counts. The chain couples TRBV6-4 to TRBJ2-3, with D possibly TRBD2 on 6 matching bases. Between the trimmed V and J ends, which lost 0 bases and 8 bases, there was a span of 15 bases. CDR3 length equals 15 residues. Germline CDR1 MRHNA, CDR2 SNTAGT. The CDR3 loop reads CASSDSSREIGTQYF. The CDR3 nucleotides are TGTGCCAGCAGTGACTCGAGTCGGGAGATAGGTACGCAGTATTTT.

This clonotype was seen a handful of times. The rearrangement links TRBV10-3 to TRBJ2-1; possibly TRBD1 for D (5 bases). The length of the CDR3 is 14 residues. Trimming shortened V by 6 bases and J by 2 bases, and 11 bases separated the two germline ends. Looked up from germline, CDR1 is ENHRY and CDR2 is SYGVKD. Here the CDR3 reads CAISGQSTYNEQFF. CDR3 bases: TGTGCCATCAGCGGACAAAGCACCTACAATGAGCAGTTCTTC.

This clonotype was detected ten times or more. V gene TRBV19 combines with J gene TRBJ2-7; 13 bases map to TRBD2. The CDR3 sequence is 17 residues long. The V gene end was trimmed by 4 bases and the J gene end by 2 bases; junction bases not matched to a gene: 8. Germline lookup yields CDR1 LNHDA and CDR2 SQIVND (reference sequence). The DNA of the CDR3 is TGTGCCAGTAGTAACGGACTAGCGGGAGAACCCACCTACGAGCAGTACTTC. Residues: CASSNGLAGEPTYEQYF.

This clonotype showed up many times. V and J are TRBV28 and TRBJ1-1; tentatively, D is TRBD1 (5 bases). The V end lost 2 bases, the J end lost 0 bases, and 16 bases lay between the germline ends. The germline CDR1 and CDR2 sequences are MDHEN and SYDVKM. This CDR3 is 17 amino acids long. The CDR3 DNA reads as TGTGCCAGCAGTTTAACCTCTCCTCGGGGGATGAACACTGAAGCTTTCTTT. It codes for CASSLTSPRGMNTEAFF.

The sample holds many counts of this clonotype. V gene TRBV5-1 combines with J gene TRBJ2-2, with unresolved D. The CDR3 consists of 12 residues. Germline V gives CDR1 SGHRS, CDR2 YFSETQ. V dropped 3 bases and J dropped 2 bases, with 2 bases sitting between them. CDR3 nucleotides: TGCGCCAGCAGCTACAACACCGGGGAGCTGTTTTTT. It translates to CASSYNTGELFF.

The chain carries TRBV5-1 and TRBJ2-5, with TRBD2 matching over 13 bases. This CDR3 is 18 amino acids long. Trimming removed 4 bases from V and 2 bases from J; junction bases left unmatched: 11. CDR1 SGHRS and CDR2 YFSETQ come from the germline V gene. CDR3 residues: CASSAAGTSGMSQETQYF. In DNA form, the CDR3 reads TGCGCCAGCAGCGCTGCCGGGACTAGCGGGATGAGTCAAGAGACCCAGTACTTC.

The chain links TRBV20-1 to TRBJ2-7, with TRBD2 matching over 11 bases. With 6 bases clipped from V and 2 bases from J, the junction kept 6 bases outside the gene matches. Germline V gives CDR1 DFQATT, CDR2 SNEGSKA (reference sequence). The CDR3 runs to 14 residues. CDR3 residues: CSAPLAGVTYEQYF. The CDR3 DNA sequence: TGCAGTGCCCCACTAGCGGGAGTCACCTACGAGCAGTACTTC.

This clonotype was seen many times. This chain uses TRBV28 with TRBJ1-5; no clear D. Germline V gene sequence: CDR1 MDHEN, CDR2 SYDVKM. Deletions cut 0 bases from V and 1 base from J, with 7 bases between. The CDR3 is 15 amino acids. The CDR3 reads CASSLWVRSNQPQHF. The CDR3, as DNA: TGTGCCAGCAGTTTATGGGTCAGAAGCAATCAGCCCCAGCATTTT.

This clonotype was recorded a few times. This rearrangement joins TRBV14 to TRBJ1-2, with D tentatively TRBD1 (5 bases). The V end lost 0 bases, the J end lost 4 bases, and 21 bases lay between the germline ends. The germline gives CDR1 SGHDN, CDR2 FVKESK. This CDR3 region has 18 residues. CDR3 sequence (DNA): TGTGCCAGCAGCCAAGACAGGGACTGGCTCCCTTCTCCCTATGGCTACACCTTC. It codes for CASSQDRDWLPSPYGYTF.

This clonotype was detected many times. This sequence joins TRBV28 and TRBJ1-1; D gene ambiguous. Trimming shortened V by 5 bases and J by 10 bases, and 14 bases separated the two germline ends. Per the germline V gene, CDR1 is MDHEN and CDR2 is SYDVKM. The CDR3 is 12 amino acids. This CDR3 reads CASSAPPLTAFF. DNA for the CDR3: TGTGCCAGCAGTGCTCCCCCGCTTACAGCTTTCTTT.

This clonotype was seen ten or more times. This rearrangement joins TRBV28 to TRBJ1-4; possible D gene TRBD1, 6 bases. The germline V and J ends were trimmed by 6 bases and 5 bases, with 16 bases remaining between them. The CDR3 has 15 residues. Looked up from germline, CDR1 is MDHEN and CDR2 is SYDVKM. As DNA, the CDR3 is TGTGCCAGCAGCACCAGCGGCGGACAGAATGAAAAACTGTTTTTT. This codes for CASSTSGGQNEKLFF.

The rearrangement links TRBV19 to TRBJ2-7; TRBD1 aligns across 10 bases. This CDR3 is built from 14 residues. Germline V lookup: CDR1 LNHDA, CDR2 SQIVND (reference sequence). The ends lost 6 bases at V and 3 bases at J; junction bases unmatched: 5. DNA for the CDR3: TGTGCCAGTAGACCCCGGACAGGGGGCTACGAGCAGTACTTC. Translation: CASRPRTGGYEQYF.

Details on this clonotype: This clone may be a read error of a much larger clone one base away. The CDR3 bases are TGCGCCAGCAACAATCCGGGACAGCCTTACAATGAGCAGTTCTTC. Its protein is CASNNPGQPYNEQFF. The V gene is TRBV5-1, the J gene TRBJ2-5; TRBD1 agrees at 7 bases. With the DNA end fitting TRBJ2-1 better, the J assignment may be wrong. Germline V lookup: CDR1 SGHRS, CDR2 YFSETQ. CDR3 length: 15 amino acids.

This clonotype was seen at least ten times. This chain connects TRBV28 to TRBJ2-1; TRBD2 matches at 11 bases. Germline V gene sequence: CDR1 MDHEN, CDR2 SYDVKM. The CDR3 has 19 amino acids. V was pared by 5 bases and J by 7 bases, with 19 bases of the junction left unmatched. CDR3 sequence reads: CASSPNTGLAEGSGNEQFF. CDR3 nucleotides: TGTGCCAGCAGTCCAAATACGGGACTAGCGGAAGGATCAGGGAATGAGCAGTTCTTC.

This clonotype was picked up a small number of times. J is TRBJ2-3 and V is TRBV6-1; D possibly matches TRBD1 or TRBD2 (6 bases each). Germline values: CDR1 MNHNS, CDR2 SASEGT. The CDR3 covers 14 residues. V shed 7 bases and J shed 4 bases, with 15 bases lying between them. The CDR3 bases are TGTGCCAGCAAGCCTCCGGGGGCCCCAGATACGCAGTATTTT. Its protein is CASKPPGAPDTQYF.

This clonotype was observed a few times. The chain has TRBV6-4 and TRBJ2-7; 8 bases are shared with TRBD1. V shed 5 bases, J shed 0 bases, and the junction held 9 bases outside the gene matches. CDR1 is MRHNA, CDR2 SNTAGT, per germline. CDR3 length: 16 residues. CDR3 coding DNA: TGTGCCAGCAGTTATCGACGGACAGGGAGCTCCTACGAGCAGTACTTC. This codes for CASSYRRTGSSYEQYF.

This clonotype was detected many times. The rearrangement uses TRBV7-6 and TRBJ2-5; D remains ambiguous. The germline V gene has CDR1 SGHVS and CDR2 FNYEAQ. V lost 5 bases, J lost 2 bases, and 9 bases lay in between. The CDR3 covers 13 residues. This CDR3 reads CASSRILQETQYF. For the CDR3, the DNA is TGTGCCAGCAGCCGCATCCTACAAGAGACCCAGTACTTC.

The chain recombines TRBV19 with TRBJ1-5, with 10 bases aligning to TRBD1. The CDR3 runs 15 residues. Germline loops: CDR1 LNHDA, CDR2 SQIVND (reference sequence). The V gene end was trimmed by 4 bases and the J gene end by 4 bases; junction bases not matched to a gene: 4. As DNA, the CDR3 is TGTGCCAGTAGTACGCCGGGACAGGGGAATCAGCCCCAGCATTTT. It is translated as CASSTPGQGNQPQHF.

As to this clonotype: One base away lies a much larger clone, so this may be a sequencing read error. The chain joins TRBV30 to TRBJ2-1; D possibly corresponds to TRBD2 (6 bases). The CDR3 contains 15 residues. Germline V gene data show CDR1 as GTSNPN and CDR2 as SVGIG (reference sequence). CDR3 DNA sequence: TGTGCCTGGAGTTTTTCGGGAGCCTCCTACAATGAGCAGTCCTTC. This sequence encodes CAWSFSGASYNEQSF.

V and J are TRBV5-4 and TRBJ2-3, with 8 bases matching TRBD2. V shed 0 bases, J shed 2 bases, and the junction held 5 bases outside the gene matches. This CDR3 has 16 residues. The germline gives CDR1 SGHNT, CDR2 YYREEE (reference sequence). The CDR3 protein is CASSLGAGESTDTQYF. CDR3 coding DNA: TGTGCCAGCAGCTTGGGAGCGGGGGAATCCACAGATACGCAGTATTTT.

This clonotype was recorded a few times. This chain joins TRBV6-5 and TRBJ2-2; 13 positions agree with TRBD2. The CDR3 sequence is 20 residues long. Germline V lookup: CDR1 MNHEY, CDR2 SVGAGI. V was pared by 0 bases and J by 5 bases, with 12 bases of the junction left unmatched. The CDR3 here is CASSYSKGVSGLAGTGELFF. CDR3 nucleotides: TGTGCCAGCAGTTACTCGAAAGGCGTATCGGGACTAGCGGGAACCGGGGAGCTGTTTTTT.

V and J are TRBV4-1 and TRBJ2-4, with 9 bases that match TRBD1. CDR3 length equals 14 residues. CDR1 is MGHRA, CDR2 YSYEKL, per germline. J gave up 4 bases and V 4 bases, and 2 bases lay outside the gene matches. DNA of the CDR3: TGCGCCAGCAGCCCCGGACAGGGGAAAAACATTCAGTACTTC. Translated: CASSPGQGKNIQYF.

V is TRBV7-9 and J is TRBJ1-6; TRBD1 aligns across 11 bases. Germline CDR1 is SEHNR and CDR2 is FQNEAQ (reference sequence). The CDR3 runs to 16 residues. Trimming at V came to 4 bases and at J to 10 bases, leaving 9 bases not matched to a gene. The chain's CDR3 is CASSSHDGQGASPLHF. The CDR3 nucleotides are TGTGCCAGCAGCTCGCATGATGGACAGGGGGCATCACCCCTCCACTTT.

This clonotype was observed at least ten times. The V call is TRBV10-3, the J call TRBJ2-3, with TRBD2 as a possible D gene (6 bases). The germline gives CDR1 ENHRY, CDR2 SYGVKD. The CDR3 loop spans 14 amino acids. Trimming cost V 10 bases and J 2 bases, with 16 bases left between them. CDR3: CATARGRDTDTQYF. CDR3 DNA sequence: TGTGCCACAGCCCGCGGGCGGGACACAGATACGCAGTATTTT.